This T cell receptor beta chain stems from a study of blood T cell repertoires in COVID-19. Study-level information: COVID-19 samples from acute and convalescent phases originated in the United States, Italy and Spain. Nucleic acid was either cDNA or gDNA, and it came from T cells, B-cell-depleted T cells, or PBMCs.

Trimming took 1 base from V and 4 from J, leaving 11 bases between them. The germline gives CDR1 MNHNS, CDR2 SASEGT. CDR3 length equals 14 residues. Original processing notes: Amplification with reference gene primers provided the estimates of nucleated cell counts. Assay used: immunoSEQ multiplex PCR; TCRdb lists only in-frame clones, some missing. Clonal size and the V and J genes are those of that table, whereas D and trimming came from the DNA. In the table there are 55,000 to 90,000 clones, about 88% of which are singletons. Sequencing input: peripheral blood. The receptor's source is a man between 65 and 85 years old with active COVID-19. J is TRBJ2-7 and V is TRBV6-1; the D is unclear. CDR3 sequence: CASSEGGSEYEQYF. DNA for the CDR3: TGTGCCAGCAGTGAAGGTGGCAGCGAATACGAGCAGTACTTC.